This is a list of T cell receptor beta chains from one sample in a study of blood T cells in healthy people across ages. TCRdb ran MiXCR on the 5' RACE reads and lists one entry per CDR3 protein. This table has about 650,000 distinct CDR3 sequences, about 50% appearing once. Sequencing input: blood. Receptors were obtained from a woman aged 80 or over in good health. The CDR3 runs from the conserved cysteine through the conserved F or W. The D gene is left open where the match is weak. The size field is filled for only some rows; it gives once, few, many or a size class.

V gene,D gene,J gene,clone size,CDR3 DNA,CDR3 protein
TRBV9,.,TRBJ1-4,many,TGTGCCAGCAGCGCTACAGGCCTAACTAATGAAAAACTGTTTTTT,CASSATGLTNEKLFF
TRBV27,TRBD2,TRBJ2-3,.,TGTGCCAGCAGTTCAATTACTAGCGGGAGGAGGGCCGCGACAGATACGCAGTATTTT,CASSSITSGRRAATDTQYF
TRBV5-1,.,TRBJ2-5,few,TGCGCCAGCAGCCGGGACGGGGGAATACAAGAGACCCAGTACTTC,CASSRDGGIQETQYF
TRBV12-3/TRBV12-4,.,TRBJ1-1,.,TGTGCCAGCAGCCTCATGCCCCAGGGAATGGGAACTGAAGCTTTCTTT,CASSLMPQGMGTEAFF
TRBV28,.,TRBJ2-3,.,TGTGCCAGCTTCAGTGGCACAGATACGCAGTATTTT,CASFSGTDTQYF
TRBV27,.,TRBJ2-5,once,TGTGCCAGCAGTTTAGGGGAAAGTCAAGAGACCCAGTACTTC,CASSLGESQETQYF
TRBV7-9,.,TRBJ1-2,.,TGTGCCAGCAGCCGAATTGGGGGCTACACCTTC,CASSRIGGYTF
TRBV18,TRBD2,TRBJ2-7,many,TGTGCCAGCTCTCCCACAGCGGGAGGTTACGAGCAGTACTTC,CASSPTAGGYEQYF
TRBV12-3/TRBV12-4,.,TRBJ1-6,few,TGTGCCAGCCGAGAGGACTCCTATAATTCACCCCTCCACTTT,CASREDSYNSPLHF
TRBV30,.,TRBJ2-7,once,TGTGCCTGGAGTGTCCCCTTCCACCGGGACATTTACGAGCAGTACTTC,CAWSVPFHRDIYEQYF
TRBV6-2/TRBV6-3,TRBD2,TRBJ2-7,few,TGTGCCAGCAGTTACGAGGCTAGCGGGTCCTACGAGCAGTACTTC,CASSYEASGSYEQYF
TRBV12-3/TRBV12-4,.,TRBJ2-1,many,TGTGCCAGCAGTTTCTGGAAGTACCATGAGCAGTTCTTC,CASSFWKYHEQFF
TRBV29-1,.,TRBJ1-2,.,TGCAGCGTTTCTGGGACGGGGGGCTACACCTTC,CSVSGTGGYTF
TRBV20-1,TRBD1,TRBJ1-5,.,TGCAGTGCTATACCGGGACAGGGGAATCAGCCCCAGCATTTT,CSAIPGQGNQPQHF
TRBV20-1,TRBD1,TRBJ2-7,many,TGCAGTGCTACGGGGACAGCCTGGAGCTGGGAGCAGTACTTC,CSATGTAWSWEQYF
TRBV12-3/TRBV12-4,TRBD2,TRBJ2-3,many,TGTGCCAGCAGTCGGACTAGATCCACAGATACGCGGTATTTT,CASSRTRSTDTRYF
TRBV5-1,.,TRBJ2-5,.,TGCGCCAGCAGCTTGATTGCAGGACCAGAGACCCAGTACTTC,CASSLIAGPETQYF
TRBV6-2/TRBV6-3,TRBD1,TRBJ2-3,.,TGTGCCAGCAGTCAACAGGGGGCGCGGAAAGATACGCAGTATTTT,CASSQQGARKDTQYF
TRBV12-5,.,TRBJ2-1,.,TGTGCTAGTGGTTCTCATAATGCGCAGTTCTTC,CASGSHNAQFF
TRBV4-2,.,TRBJ1-2,many,TGTGCCAGCAGCCCCCAGAGGGGTGGAAGTAACTATGGCTACACCTTC,CASSPQRGGSNYGYTF
TRBV19,TRBD2,TRBJ2-1,many,TGTGCCAGTACACCCCCGGGACTAGGGTTCCATGAGCAGTTCTTC,CASTPPGLGFHEQFF
TRBV30,.,TRBJ1-1,.,TGTGCCTGGCCAGGGGCGGCTGAAGCTTTCTTT,CAWPGAAEAFF
TRBV7-2,.,TRBJ2-7,few,TGTGCCAGCAGCTTAAGACTGAGCTCCTACAATGAGCAGTACTTC,CASSLRLSSYNEQYF
TRBV15,.,TRBJ2-2,few,TGTGCCACCAGCAGAGCAAAGGGGTTGGGAATCGGGACCGGGGAGCTGTTTTTT,CATSRAKGLGIGTGELFF
TRBV12-3/TRBV12-4,.,TRBJ1-1,few,TGTGCCAGCAGGCAGGACCAAATGAACACTGAAGCTTTCTTT,CASRQDQMNTEAFF
TRBV20-1,TRBD1,TRBJ1-2,.,TGCAGTGTTGACCCTCGACAGGGGGCTGGCTACACCTTC,CSVDPRQGAGYTF
TRBV20-1,.,TRBJ2-4,.,TGCAGTGCGGGGGTGGTGGGGTTGGCCGAAAACATTCAGTACTTC,CSAGVVGLAENIQYF
TRBV9,.,TRBJ2-1,.,TGTGCCAGCAGCGTCGGGGCGAATGAGCAGTTCTTC,CASSVGANEQFF
TRBV11-2,TRBD2,TRBJ2-3,.,TGTGCCAGCAGCTTCGCGGGGGGGCCCACAGATACGCAGTATTTT,CASSFAGGPTDTQYF
TRBV5-1,.,TRBJ2-5,many,TGCGCCAGCAGCTTGCAGCAAGAGACCCAGTACTTC,CASSLQQETQYF
TRBV28,.,TRBJ2-7,few,TGTGCCAGCAGTCCATTAGACGGGGTAGCCTACGAGCAGTACTTC,CASSPLDGVAYEQYF
TRBV12-3/TRBV12-4,.,TRBJ1-2,.,TGTGCCAGCAGTTTCGGAGACACCTATTATGGCTACACCTTC,CASSFGDTYYGYTF
TRBV27,.,TRBJ1-2,.,TGTGCCAGCAGTTCTAGGACAGACACCAACTATGGCTACACCTTC,CASSSRTDTNYGYTF
TRBV7-2,.,TRBJ2-3,.,TGTGCCAGCAGCTTAGCCCTAAGGGTCTTCACAGATACGCAGTATTTT,CASSLALRVFTDTQYF
TRBV2,TRBD2,TRBJ2-5,.,TGTGCCACCAAGCGGGGCAATGAGCAGTACTTC,CATKRGNEQYF
TRBV29-1,.,TRBJ1-4,few,TGCAGCGTATCGAAGGGACGGCCCAATGAAAAACTGTTTTTT,CSVSKGRPNEKLFF